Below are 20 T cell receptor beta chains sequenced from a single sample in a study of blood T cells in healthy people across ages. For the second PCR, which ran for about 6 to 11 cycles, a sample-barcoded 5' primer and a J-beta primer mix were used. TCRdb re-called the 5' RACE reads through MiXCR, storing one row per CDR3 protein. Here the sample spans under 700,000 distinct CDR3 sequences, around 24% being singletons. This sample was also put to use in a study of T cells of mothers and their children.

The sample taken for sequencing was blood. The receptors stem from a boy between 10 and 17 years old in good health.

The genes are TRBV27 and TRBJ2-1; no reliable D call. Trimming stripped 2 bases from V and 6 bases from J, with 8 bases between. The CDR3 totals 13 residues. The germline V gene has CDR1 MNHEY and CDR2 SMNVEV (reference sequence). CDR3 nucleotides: TGTGCCAGCAGTTTAAACTTACTCAATGAGCAGTTCTTC. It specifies CASSLNLLNEQFF.

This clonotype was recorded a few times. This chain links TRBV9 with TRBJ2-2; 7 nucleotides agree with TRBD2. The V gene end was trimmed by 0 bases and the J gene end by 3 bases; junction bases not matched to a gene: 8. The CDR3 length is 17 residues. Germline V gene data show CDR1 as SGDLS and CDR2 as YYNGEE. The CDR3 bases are TGTGCCAGCAGCGTAGCCGGACTAGAGGTGGACACCGGGGAGCTGTTTTTT. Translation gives CASSVAGLEVDTGELFF.

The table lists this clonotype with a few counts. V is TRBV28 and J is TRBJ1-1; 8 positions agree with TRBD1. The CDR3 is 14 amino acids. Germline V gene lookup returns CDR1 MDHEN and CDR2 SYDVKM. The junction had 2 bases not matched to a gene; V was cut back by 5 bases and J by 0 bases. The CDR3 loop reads CASSTGQVNTEAFF. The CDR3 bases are TGTGCCAGCAGTACGGGACAGGTGAACACTGAAGCTTTCTTT.

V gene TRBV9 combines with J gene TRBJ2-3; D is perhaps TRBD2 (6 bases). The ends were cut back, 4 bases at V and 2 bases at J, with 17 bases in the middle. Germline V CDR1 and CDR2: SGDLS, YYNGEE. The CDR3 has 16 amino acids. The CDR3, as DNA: TGTGCCAGCAGCCTTAATACAGCGGGTTTCACAGATACGCAGTATTTT. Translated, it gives CASSLNTAGFTDTQYF. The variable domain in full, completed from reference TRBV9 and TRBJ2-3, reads DSGVTQTPKHLITATGQRVTLRCSPRSGDLSVYWYQQSLDQGLQFLIQYYNGEERAKGNILERFSAQQFPDLHSELNLSSLELGDSALYFCASSLNTAGFTDTQYFGPGTRLTVL.

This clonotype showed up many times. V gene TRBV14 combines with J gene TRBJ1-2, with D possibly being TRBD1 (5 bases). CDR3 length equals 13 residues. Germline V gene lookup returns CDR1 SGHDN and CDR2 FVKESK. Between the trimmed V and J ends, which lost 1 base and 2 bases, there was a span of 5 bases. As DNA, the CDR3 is TGTGCCAGCAGCCAAGGACAGAACTATGGCTACACCTTC. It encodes CASSQGQNYGYTF.

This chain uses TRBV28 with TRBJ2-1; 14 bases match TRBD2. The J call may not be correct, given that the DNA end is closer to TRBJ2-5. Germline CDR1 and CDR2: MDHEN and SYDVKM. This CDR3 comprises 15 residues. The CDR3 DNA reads TGTGCCAGCAGTTCCAGTAGACTAGCGGGGGGGGGCCAGTACTTC. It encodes CASSSSRLAGGGQYF.

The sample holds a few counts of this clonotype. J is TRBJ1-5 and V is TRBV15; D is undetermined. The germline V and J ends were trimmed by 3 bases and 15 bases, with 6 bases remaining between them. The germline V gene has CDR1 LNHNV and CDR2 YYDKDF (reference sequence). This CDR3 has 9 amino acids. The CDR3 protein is CATSRLGHF. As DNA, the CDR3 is TGTGCCACCAGCAGGTTGGGGCATTTT.

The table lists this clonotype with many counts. CDR3 nucleotides: TGTGCCAGCAGCTTAGTCTGGGGGGGGGAAAACATTCAGTACTTC. This codes for CASSLVWGGENIQYF. This sequence joins TRBV7-2 and TRBJ2-4; 7 nucleotides line up with TRBD2. Trimming at V came to 1 base and at J to 5 bases, leaving 5 bases not matched to a gene. This CDR3 has 15 amino acids. The germline CDR1 and CDR2 sequences are SGHTA and FQGNSA.

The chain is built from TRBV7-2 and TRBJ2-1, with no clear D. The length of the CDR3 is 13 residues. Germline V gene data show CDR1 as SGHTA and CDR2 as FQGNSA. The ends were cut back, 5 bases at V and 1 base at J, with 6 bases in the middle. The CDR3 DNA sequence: TGTGCCAGCAGCGATAAGTCCTACAATGAGCAGTTCTTC. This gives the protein CASSDKSYNEQFF. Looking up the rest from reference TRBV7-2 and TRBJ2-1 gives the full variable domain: GAGVSQSPSNKVTEKGKDVELRCDPISGHTALYWYRQSLGQGLEFLIYFQGNSAPDKSGLPSDRFSAERTGGSVSTLTIQRTQQEDSAVYLCASSDKSYNEQFFGPGTRLTVL.

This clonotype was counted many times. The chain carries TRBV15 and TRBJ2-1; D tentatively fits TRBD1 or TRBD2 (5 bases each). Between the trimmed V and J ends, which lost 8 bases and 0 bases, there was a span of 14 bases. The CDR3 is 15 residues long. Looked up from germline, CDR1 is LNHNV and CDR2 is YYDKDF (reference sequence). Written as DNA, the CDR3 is TGTGCCACCGCTCAGGGACCCCGCTCCTACAATGAGCAGTTCTTC. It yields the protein CATAQGPRSYNEQFF.

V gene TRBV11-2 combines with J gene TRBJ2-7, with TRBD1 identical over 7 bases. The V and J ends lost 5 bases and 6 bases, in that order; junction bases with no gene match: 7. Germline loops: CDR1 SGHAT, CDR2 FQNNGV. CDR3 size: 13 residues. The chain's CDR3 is CASSGDRAREQYF. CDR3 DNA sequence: TGTGCCAGCAGCGGAGACAGGGCTCGCGAGCAGTACTTC. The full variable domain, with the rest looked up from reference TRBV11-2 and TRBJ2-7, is EAGVAQSPRYKIIEKRQSVAFWCNPISGHATLYWYQQILGQGPKLLIQFQNNGVVDDSQLPKDRFSAERLKGVDSTLKIQPAKLEDSAVYLCASSGDRAREQYFGPGTRLTVT.

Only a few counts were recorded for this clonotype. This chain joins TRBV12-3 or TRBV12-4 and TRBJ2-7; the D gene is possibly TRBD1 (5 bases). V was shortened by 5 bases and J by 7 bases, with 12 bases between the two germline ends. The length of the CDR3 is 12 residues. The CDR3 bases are TGTGCCAGCAGTCAACAGGTGGGGGAGCAGTACTTC. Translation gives CASSQQVGEQYF.

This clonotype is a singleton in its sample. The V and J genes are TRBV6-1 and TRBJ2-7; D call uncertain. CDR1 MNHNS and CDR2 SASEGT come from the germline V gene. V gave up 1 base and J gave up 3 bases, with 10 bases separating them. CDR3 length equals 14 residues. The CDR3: CASSEGVLNYEQYF. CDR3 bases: TGTGCCAGCAGTGAAGGGGTCTTGAACTACGAGCAGTACTTC.

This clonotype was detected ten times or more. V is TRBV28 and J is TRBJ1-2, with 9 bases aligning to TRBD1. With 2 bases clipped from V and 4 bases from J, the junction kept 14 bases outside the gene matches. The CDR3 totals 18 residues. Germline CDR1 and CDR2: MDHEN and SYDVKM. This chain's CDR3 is CASSLPDRGGHRGYGYTF. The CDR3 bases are TGTGCCAGCAGTTTACCGGACAGGGGAGGACATAGGGGCTATGGCTACACCTTC.

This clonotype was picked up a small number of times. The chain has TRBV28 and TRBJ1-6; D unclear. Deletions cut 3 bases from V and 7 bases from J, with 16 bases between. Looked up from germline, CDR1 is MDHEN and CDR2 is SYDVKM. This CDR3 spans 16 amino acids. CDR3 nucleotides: TGTGCCAGCAGTTTGGCTTACGGACCTACGAATTCACCCCTCCACTTT. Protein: CASSLAYGPTNSPLHF.

This CDR3 is CSARGSSGILSGTQYF. DNA for the CDR3: TGCAGTGCTAGGGGGTCTAGCGGGATTCTAAGCGGTACGCAGTATTTT. The gene calls are TRBV20-1 and TRBJ2-3; 9 nucleotides match TRBD2. The V gene end was trimmed by 3 bases and the J gene end by 8 bases; junction bases not matched to a gene: 15. The CDR3 totals 16 residues. Germline CDR1 reads DFQATT; CDR2 reads SNEGSKA (reference sequence).

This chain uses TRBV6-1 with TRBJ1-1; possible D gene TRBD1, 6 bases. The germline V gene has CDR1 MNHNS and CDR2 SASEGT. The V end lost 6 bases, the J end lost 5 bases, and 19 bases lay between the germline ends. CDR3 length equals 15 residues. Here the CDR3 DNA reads TGTGCCAGCAGACCGCCCACGACAGGTCGGACTGAAGCTTTCTTT. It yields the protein CASRPPTTGRTEAFF.

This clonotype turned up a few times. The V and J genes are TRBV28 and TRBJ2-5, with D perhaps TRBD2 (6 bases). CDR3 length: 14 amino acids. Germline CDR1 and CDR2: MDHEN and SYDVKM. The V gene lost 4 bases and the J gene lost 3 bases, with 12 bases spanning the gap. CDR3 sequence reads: CASSWRGGKETQYF. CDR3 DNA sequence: TGTGCCAGCAGTTGGAGGGGCGGGAAAGAGACCCAGTACTTC.

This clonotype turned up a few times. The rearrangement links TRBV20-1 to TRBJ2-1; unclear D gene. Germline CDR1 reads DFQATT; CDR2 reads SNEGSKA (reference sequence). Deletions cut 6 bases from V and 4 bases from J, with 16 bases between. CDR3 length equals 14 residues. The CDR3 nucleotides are TGCAGTGCCACTCAGGAAAGAAGTTACAATGAGCAGTTCTTC. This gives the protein CSATQERSYNEQFF.

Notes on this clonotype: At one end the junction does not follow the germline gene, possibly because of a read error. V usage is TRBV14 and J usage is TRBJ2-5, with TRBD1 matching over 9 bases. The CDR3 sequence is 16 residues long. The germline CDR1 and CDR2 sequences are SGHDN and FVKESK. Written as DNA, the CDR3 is TGTGCCAACAGCCAAGCTCAGGACAGGGGTCAAGAGACCCAGTACTTC. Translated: CANSQAQDRGQETQYF. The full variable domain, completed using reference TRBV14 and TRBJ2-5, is EAGVTQFPSHSVIEKGQTVTLRCDPISGHDNLYWYRRVMGKEIKFLLHFVKESKQDESGMPNNRFLAERTGGTYSTLKVQPAELEDSGVYFCANSQAQDRGQETQYFGPGTRLLVL.